This TCR beta chain was sequenced for a study of T cells in Graves' hyperthyroidism and ophthalmopathy (dated by TCRdb to the late 2010s). About the investigation overall: Peripheral blood was sampled at the time of initial diagnosis, prior to any treatment. TCR V-J signatures able to tell the groups apart were searched for in a discovery cohort of 95 to 100 patients, of whom approximately 40 had Graves' ophthalmopathy and 57 had stable Graves' hyperthyroidism. Prospective prediction of ophthalmopathy was tested in an independent validation cohort of 18 to 20 hyperthyroidism patients and some 17 patients who later progressed to ophthalmopathy. The 100 discovery patients were randomly divided into training and test sets at a 7:3 ratio. Thyroid tissue and blood T-cell repertoires from six Graves' hyperthyroidism patients were also compared in the study. After sampling, hyperthyroidism patients received methimazole starting at 30 mg daily, and ophthalmopathy patients received high-dose intravenous methylprednisolone. The paper describes TCR Vbeta CDR3 sequencing of around 130 peripheral blood samples, made up of 43 ophthalmopathy patients, over 70 hyperthyroidism patients and 17 progressor patients. Results and caveats for the whole study, not just this receptor: In cross-validation, a model built on a 13 V-J signature told ophthalmopathy apart from stable hyperthyroidism with 85% to 90% sensitivity and roughly 81% specificity, and in testing the same model reached 80%/75%. In validation, progression to ophthalmopathy was predicted by the model with 70.59% sensitivity and under 85% specificity, a median of roughly six months before onset. No statistical method was used to fix the sample size in advance, and group allocation was not hidden from the investigators. Blood samples also contained most of the expanded thyroid clonotypes (frequency above 0.001), which suggests that blood repertoires may reflect thyroid immune responses.

The TCR beta CDR3 regions were amplified from RNA transcripts. The TCR CDR3 was subjected to a first round of RT-PCR using the HTBI primer set and the Qiagen OneStep RT-PCR kit. The libraries were constructed in a second round of multiplex PCR and then size-selected and purified. Libraries were sequenced paired-end with 100 bp reads on an Illumina HiSeq2000. In the authors' own workflow: Raw data were processed with SOAPnuke, discarding reads with adapters, uncalled bases, mean Phred below 15, or no exact constant-primer or identifier match. High-quality paired reads were merged using COPE v1.2.5, and each unique nucleotide sequence was defined as a clonotype. Clonotypes were aligned to IMGT TRBV, TRBD and TRBJ reference segments using MiTCR v1.1. Only V-J combinations with frequency above 0.0001, covering roughly 99% of repertoires, were analysed. The TCS score was defined as F50 (clonal expansion) divided by E x V (chaos), with BLOSUM62-based TCRdist calculated between CDR3 peptides within each V-J. Welch's t-statistics and random forest reduced roughly 530 V-J features to around 14, which were used in a naive Bayes classifier (R e1071). TCRdb reworked the public reads: Q25 trimming with fastp, MiXCR clone assembly, productive beta chains retained. Every entry covers one CDR3 protein and lists the most common genes and DNA from its rows. These V and J calls originate from TCRdb's pipeline instead of the authors' own analysis. This sample gives about half a million distinct CDR3 sequences in total; 15% to 20% of them show up just once. The ten biggest clones cover about 45% of the sample.

V is pruned by 3 bases and J by 7 bases, leaving 8 bases of the junction without a gene match. Reading from cysteine to phenylalanine, the CDR3 counts 14 amino acids. Solely the CDR3 DNA is kept, with 42 bases framed from the first base. This clonotype appeared many times. Its antigen target is currently unknown. Per-base qualities were not stored, and no clone one base away is much larger. Ophthalmopathy patients had moderately to severely active disease, with a Clinical Activity Score of 3 or more, a NOSPECS grade of 4 or more, and a disease duration of less than 3 months. Any patient with an uncontrolled infection, another autoimmune disease, pregnancy or lactation was excluded. Diagnoses were established on the basis of clinical symptoms, serum thyroxine and TRAb, thyroid ultrasound, and orbital computed tomography. PBMCs were separated from approximately 10 ml of fresh peripheral blood using Ficoll-Paque density gradient centrifugation. Total RNA was extracted using Trizol reagent, and RNA quality was assessed on an Agilent 2100 Bioanalyzer.

The sequence joins TRBV12-3 or TRBV12-4 to TRBJ2-5; TRBD2 fits 7 bases in the junction. Sample: blood. The source is a man between 35 and 55 years old with Graves' ophthalmopathy. The DNA sequence reads TGTGCCAGCAGTTTTGGGAGGACTAGACGGACCCAGTACTTC. Translated, it gives CASSFGRTRRTQYF.